This entry concerns a single T cell receptor (beta chain). It has no known antigen specificity. Qualities for individual bases were not recorded, and no much larger clone is one base off. This specimen comes from a study of beta chain features in type 1 diabetes (dated 2018 in TCRdb). Some background on the complete study: Mean age, gender distribution, total cell number and subset yield did not differ between patients and healthy donors. A total of about 110 million sorted cells were examined across all samples, and the number of cells per subset was strongly correlated with RNA yield. The study compared the TCRB repertoires of sorted circulating CD4+ T cell subsets in recently diagnosed type 1 diabetes patients with those in matched healthy donors. Regulatory and stem cell-like memory subsets were isolated from only 8 patients and roughly 8 healthy donors, whereas naive and central memory subsets came from all 28 donors.

The germline V gene provides CDR1 SGHDT and CDR2 YYEEEE. V loses 2 bases of germline sequence and J loses 3 bases, and the interval between the two ends is 13 bases. From the cysteine through the phenylalanine, the CDR3 covers 15 amino acids. The sequence is cut down to CDR3 DNA, 45 bases in frame from base 1. Study-wide findings and limitations: In all four CD4+ subsets, TCRB CDR3 length was moderately but significantly shorter in type 1 diabetes patients. Because the HLA sub-analyses included only small numbers of individuals, any influence of HLA type on TCRB rearrangement was left unresolved. Sequencing cDNA rather than genomic DNA could over-represent highly expressing activated cells, although activation and CD3 levels did not differ between groups. PCR might favor shorter templates, but patient and control samples were amplified and corrected together, so any skew would affect both groups equally. The naive, central memory and regulatory TCRB repertoires appeared to resemble one another more closely among patients than among healthy donors. At VDJ recombination sites, patients with type 1 diabetes made fewer insertions and deleted more nucleotides, a pattern implying thymic rearrangement abnormalities.

Each donor gave one peripheral blood draw, averaging roughly 120 mL, which was collected into heparinised tubes. Using a panel that included CD45RO, CCR7, CD25, CD127, CD95 and CD27, naive, central memory, regulatory and stem cell-like memory CD4+ T cells were sorted on a BD FACSAria II. All sorted populations exceeded 98% purity. PBMCs were isolated immediately by Lymphoprep density gradient centrifugation and stained directly without culture. Samples were stained and sorted in pairs, with one healthy donor and one patient per experiment, so that batch effects were minimized. The High Capacity cDNA Reverse Transcription Kit was used to reverse transcribe all of the isolated RNA, meaning that expressed TCRB transcripts were what got sequenced. Deep immunoSEQ sequencing was applied to naive, central memory and regulatory T cell samples, giving an average of roughly 3.3 million total reads per sample. After sorted cells were lysed in RLT buffer, RNA was extracted with DNase-treated RNeasy Micro or Mini kits, with the choice depending on cell number. Each cell subset was processed separately to prevent cross-contamination, with patient and healthy donor samples processed together. The immunoSEQ multiplex PCR was used to amplify TCRB sequences from cDNA, yielding 87-bp fragments that span the CDR3 region. Sequencing of the amplicons was done on the Illumina HiSeq platform. For the original study's pipeline: Synthetic template baselines were used to correct PCR bias computationally, reads within Hamming distance 2 were collapsed, and singletons that could not be merged were discarded. Reads were aligned to IMGT to assign V, D and J genes, CDR3 length, and insertions or deletions at six rearrangement sites. Clonotype counts were normalized to sorted cell number within each subset before computing true diversity and Gini coefficients with the tcR R package. The overlap coefficient, calculated on TCRB nucleotide sequences, was used to measure repertoire sharing. TCRdb mirrors the immuneACCESS table, restricted to in-frame sequences. Some clones are absent from its copies; in checked studies, under half trace to an unresolved V gene, and the reason for the others is unknown. The V and J calls and clone size were taken over from that table, and D and trimming were inferred from the DNA. This sample has tens of thousands of clones in its table, and approximately 50% of those were observed once. The ten largest account for roughly 0.7% of the sample.

Sample: central memory CD4+ T cells from blood. Recombination connected TRBV5-6 to TRBJ2-3; 5 matching bases give a weak D call of TRBD1. This TCR was sampled from a man aged 25-40 years with type 1 diabetes. The CDR3 loop reads CASSLPQGGTDTQYF. The base sequence is TGTGCCAGCAGCTTACCGCAGGGTGGGACAGATACGCAGTATTTT.